The next 26 T cell receptor beta chains were all read from a single sample in a study of CD8 T cells in ankylosing spondylitis. TCRdb redid the calling of the 5' RACE reads with MiXCR, one entry per CDR3 protein. The sample contains 300,000 to 350,000 distinct CDR3 sequences, 14% to 15% of which appear only once. Input material: blood, either unsorted or a sorted T cell fraction (not recorded which). The origin of the receptors is a male donor with ankylosing spondylitis or in good health (not recorded which).

This clonotype has only a few counts. The genes are TRBV10-2 and TRBJ2-1, with 11 bases fitting TRBD1. Germline V gene data show CDR1 as WSHSY and CDR2 as SAAADI. V lost 6 bases to trimming and J lost 0 bases; unmatched junction nucleotides: 4. This CDR3 region has 16 residues. CDR3 nucleotides: TGCGCCAGCAGCCGGGACAGGGGGAACTCCTACAATGAGCAGTTCTTC. Translation gives CASSRDRGNSYNEQFF.

This clonotype was detected a few times. The V call is TRBV4-1, the J call TRBJ1-5, with D possibly being TRBD1 (5 bases). Germline V gene data show CDR1 as MGHRA and CDR2 as YSYEKL. V gave up 0 bases and J gave up 3 bases, with 12 bases separating them. The CDR3 covers 16 residues. The CDR3 sequence is CASSQELYRPNQPQHF. The CDR3 coding sequence is TGCGCCAGCAGCCAAGAGTTGTACAGGCCCAATCAGCCCCAGCATTTT.

This clonotype occurred many times. The rearrangement joins TRBV5-1 to TRBJ1-1, with TRBD1 as a possible D gene (5 bases). The V end lost 5 bases, the J end lost 10 bases, and 21 bases lay between the germline ends. Looked up from germline, CDR1 is SGHRS and CDR2 is YFSETQ. This CDR3 has 14 amino acids. The chain's CDR3 is CASSTSTQAGTAFF. As DNA, the CDR3 is TGCGCCAGCAGTACTAGTACCCAAGCCGGGACAGCTTTCTTT.

Only a few counts were recorded for this clonotype. The rearrangement links TRBV20-1 to TRBJ2-7; D is possibly TRBD2 (6 bases). V shed 5 bases and J shed 0 bases, with 14 bases lying between them. The CDR3 is made up of 14 amino acids. Germline CDR1 and CDR2: DFQATT and SNEGSKA (reference sequence). This CDR3 reads CSAFSGLSSYEQYF. The CDR3 DNA follows: TGCAGTGCTTTCAGCGGGCTCAGCTCCTACGAGCAGTACTTC.

This clonotype was observed a handful of times. This chain connects TRBV3-1 to TRBJ2-7, with TRBD1 matching 8 bases. Germline CDR1 LGHDT, CDR2 YNNKEL (reference sequence). After removal of 2 bases from V and 3 bases from J, the junction contained 6 bases not matched to a gene. The CDR3 consists of 15 residues. CDR3 sequence (DNA): TGTGCCAGCAGCCAATACAGGGGGACCAACTACGAGCAGTACTTC. Its protein is CASSQYRGTNYEQYF.

The chain links TRBV7-9 to TRBJ1-1; D is perhaps TRBD1 (5 bases). The CDR3 extends over 16 amino acids. V was shortened by 5 bases and J by 4 bases, with 20 bases between the two germline ends. CDR1 SEHNR and CDR2 FQNEAQ come from the germline V gene (reference sequence). The CDR3 region is CASSPLLGGAATEAFF. The CDR3 DNA reads TGTGCCAGCAGCCCCCTGTTGGGGGGAGCGGCCACTGAAGCTTTCTTT. The full variable domain, in which reference TRBV7-9 and TRBJ1-1 provide the parts outside the CDR3, is DTGVSQNPRHKITKRGQNVTFRCDPISEHNRLYWYRQTLGQGPEFLTYFQNEAQLEKSRLLSDRFSAERPKGSFSTLEIQRTEQGDSAMYLCASSPLLGGAATEAFFGQGTRLTVV.

This clonotype was observed a handful of times. The CDR3 reads CASSKYSATNEKLFF. In DNA form, the CDR3 reads TGTGCCAGCAGCAAATACTCCGCAACTAATGAAAAACTGTTTTTT. The J gene is TRBJ1-4, the V gene TRBV21-1. TRBV21-1 is a pseudogene segment. The CDR3 runs 15 residues.

The V and J genes are TRBV14 and TRBJ2-5; possibly TRBD2 for D (6 bases). Trimming shortened V by 0 bases and J by 2 bases, and 10 bases separated the two germline ends. Germline V gives CDR1 SGHDN, CDR2 FVKESK. CDR3 length equals 15 residues. CDR3 protein: CASSQDLRGQETQYF. CDR3 coding DNA: TGTGCCAGCAGCCAAGATTTACGGGGGCAAGAGACCCAGTACTTC. Combining the CDR3 with reference TRBV14 and TRBJ2-5 gives the whole variable domain EAGVTQFPSHSVIEKGQTVTLRCDPISGHDNLYWYRRVMGKEIKFLLHFVKESKQDESGMPNNRFLAERTGGTYSTLKVQPAELEDSGVYFCASSQDLRGQETQYFGPGTRLLVL.

J is TRBJ2-7 and V is TRBV5-1, with 9 bases lining up with TRBD1. This CDR3 comprises 15 residues. With V trimmed by 4 bases and J by 2 bases, 7 bases remained unmatched. The V gene's germline CDR1 is SGHRS and CDR2 YFSETQ. In DNA, the CDR3 is TGCGCCAGCAGCCTAGGACAGGGGTTCGCCTACGAGCAGTACTTC. Protein: CASSLGQGFAYEQYF. Based on the CDR3 plus reference TRBV5-1 and TRBJ2-7, the full variable domain is KAGVTQTPRYLIKTRGQQVTLSCSPISGHRSVSWYQQTPGQGLQFLFEYFSETQRNKGNFPGRFSGRQFSNSRSEMNVSTLELGDSALYLCASSLGQGFAYEQYFGPGTRLTVT.

The chain recombines TRBV6-1 with TRBJ2-1; 9 bases match TRBD1. Germline-derived CDR1 and CDR2 are MNHNS and SASEGT. This CDR3 comprises 15 residues. After removal of 6 bases from V and 8 bases from J, the junction contained 11 bases not matched to a gene. CDR3 DNA: TGTGCCAGCAGCCCCGGGACAGGGATTTACCATGAGCAGTTCTTC. This gives the protein CASSPGTGIYHEQFF.

Only a few counts were recorded for this clonotype. The chain is built from TRBV5-1 and TRBJ1-1; D unresolved. Germline CDR1 SGHRS, CDR2 YFSETQ. The V gene lost 4 bases and the J gene lost 5 bases, with 18 bases spanning the gap. The CDR3 length is 15 residues. The DNA of the CDR3 is TGCGCCAGCAGCCCGAAGACCGATTTGTGGACTGAAGCTTTCTTT. Residues: CASSPKTDLWTEAFF.

V usage is TRBV10-3 and J usage is TRBJ2-1; TRBD2 agrees at 7 bases. Losses at the gene ends were 5 bases for V and 4 bases for J; bases not matched to a gene: 11. Germline CDR1 is ENHRY and CDR2 is SYGVKD. There are 16 residues in the CDR3. The CDR3 is CAISKELAKGYNEQFF. CDR3 nucleotide sequence: TGTGCCATCAGTAAAGAACTAGCGAAAGGTTACAATGAGCAGTTCTTC.

The V and J genes are TRBV5-1 and TRBJ2-5, with D perhaps assigned TRBD1 or TRBD2 (6 bases each). With 3 bases removed from V and 5 bases from J, the gap between germline ends came to 14 bases. The CDR3 is made up of 14 amino acids. Germline assignment: CDR1 SGHRS and CDR2 YFSETQ. The CDR3 is CASSSQRGDETQYF. Here the CDR3 DNA reads TGCGCCAGCAGCTCCCAGAGGGGGGATGAGACCCAGTACTTC.

The rearrangement joins TRBV5-1 to TRBJ2-5; D ambiguous. In germline, CDR1 is SGHRS, CDR2 YFSETQ. V was cut by 1 base and J by 1 base, with 8 bases left in between. The length of the CDR3 is 14 residues. The CDR3 coding sequence is TGCGCCAGCAGCTTGAGCAGCGTCCAAGAGACCCAGTACTTC. This gives the protein CASSLSSVQETQYF.

The chain carries TRBV3-1 and TRBJ2-3; weak D call: TRBD1 (6 bases). The germline V and J ends were trimmed by 5 bases and 2 bases, with 17 bases remaining between them. CDR3 length: 16 residues. In germline, CDR1 is LGHDT, CDR2 YNNKEL (reference sequence). The CDR3 sequence is CASSNPDRQTTDTQYF. In DNA, the CDR3 is TGTGCCAGCAGCAACCCTGACAGGCAAACCACAGATACGCAGTATTTT.

This clonotype was seen only a few times. The chain uses TRBV20-1 and TRBJ2-7, with 9 bases aligning to TRBD1. The CDR3 consists of 15 residues. The V segment lost 0 bases and the J segment 2 bases; nucleotides outside the gene matches: 5. Germline values: CDR1 DFQATT, CDR2 SNEGSKA (reference sequence). The CDR3 region is CSARDPGTGTYEQYF. As DNA, the CDR3 is TGCAGTGCTAGAGACCCCGGGACAGGGACCTACGAGCAGTACTTC.

Only a few counts were recorded for this clonotype. J is TRBJ2-5 and V is TRBV2, with D perhaps TRBD1 (5 bases). This CDR3 has 15 residues. Germline V gives CDR1 SNHLY, CDR2 FYNNEI. V was trimmed by 10 bases and J by 0 bases, leaving 18 bases between them. The CDR3 is CATLPTGGDQETQYF. CDR3 DNA sequence: TGTGCCACTCTACCCACAGGTGGGGACCAAGAGACCCAGTACTTC.

This clonotype occurred a few times. The V call is TRBV5-1, the J call TRBJ2-5; 7 bases map to TRBD2. Germline trimming cut 5 bases from V and 2 bases from J; bases unmatched to any gene: 9. The CDR3 length is 15 residues. Germline-derived CDR1 and CDR2 are SGHRS and YFSETQ. CDR3 coding DNA: TGCGCCAGCAGTTGGGGCGGGAGCTTACAAGAGACCCAGTACTTC. The encoded protein is CASSWGGSLQETQYF. Full variable domain (rest looked up from reference TRBV5-1 and TRBJ2-5): KAGVTQTPRYLIKTRGQQVTLSCSPISGHRSVSWYQQTPGQGLQFLFEYFSETQRNKGNFPGRFSGRQFSNSRSEMNVSTLELGDSALYLCASSWGGSLQETQYFGPGTRLLVL.

J is TRBJ2-7 and V is TRBV9, with TRBD1 matching 12 bases. CDR1 is SGDLS, CDR2 YYNGEE, per germline. Trimming removed 4 bases from V and 5 bases from J; junction bases left unmatched: 10. The CDR3 spans 16 residues. CDR3 coding DNA: TGTGCCAGCAGCACCCGGACGGGACAGGGGGCTGACGAGCAGTACTTC. Translating gives CASSTRTGQGADEQYF.

The chain uses TRBV3-1 and TRBJ2-5; D is ambiguous. The CDR3 is 13 amino acids. Germline V gene data show CDR1 as LGHDT and CDR2 as YNNKEL (reference sequence). Trimming removed 4 bases at V and 5 bases at J, with 11 bases between. In DNA, the CDR3 is TGTGCCAGCAGCCCATCCGACGGGGAGACCCAGTACTTC. It is translated as CASSPSDGETQYF.

This clonotype was observed many times. V usage is TRBV29-1 and J usage is TRBJ2-7, with 8 positions matching TRBD2. Germline trimming cut 3 bases from V and 2 bases from J; bases unmatched to any gene: 15. The CDR3 is 17 residues long. In germline, CDR1 is SQVTM, CDR2 ANQGSEA. The DNA of the CDR3 is TGCAGCGTTGATACAGCTTTCGGGGGGGGGAGCCCCTACGAGCAGTACTTC. The encoded protein is CSVDTAFGGGSPYEQYF.

The chain uses TRBV7-2 and TRBJ1-1, with 7 bases aligning to TRBD1. The V and J ends lost 4 bases and 7 bases, in that order; junction bases with no gene match: 9. Germline V gene lookup returns CDR1 SGHTA and CDR2 FQGNSA. This CDR3 is 14 amino acids long. This CDR3 reads CASSSRQGAYEAFF. The CDR3 nucleotides are TGTGCCAGCAGCTCTAGACAGGGTGCTTATGAAGCTTTCTTT.

The chain employs TRBV20-1 and TRBJ2-1; D is unresolved. With 6 bases removed from V and 3 bases from J, the gap between germline ends came to 15 bases. CDR3 size: 14 residues. Germline CDR1 and CDR2: DFQATT and SNEGSKA (reference sequence). CDR3 sequence (DNA): TGCAGTGCCCGGTCCACTCTTTTCTACAATGAGCAGTTCTTC. It translates to CSARSTLFYNEQFF.

The chain carries TRBV10-3 and TRBJ2-5; possibly TRBD1 or TRBD2 for D (5 bases each). The V gene's germline CDR1 is ENHRY and CDR2 SYGVKD. Trimming left V 6 bases short and J 5 bases short, with 19 bases between. The length of the CDR3 is 15 residues. The CDR3 loop reads CAISRGPQVGETQYF. CDR3 nucleotide sequence: TGTGCCATCAGCCGGGGACCTCAGGTGGGGGAGACCCAGTACTTC.

This clonotype was counted many times. The chain has TRBV12-3 or TRBV12-4 and TRBJ2-3, with D uncertain. This CDR3 comprises 13 residues. V gave up 2 bases and J gave up 4 bases, with 7 bases separating them. The CDR3 DNA follows: TGTGCCAGCAGTTTACGCCAGGCAGATACGCAGTATTTT. Its protein is CASSLRQADTQYF.

This clonotype has a handful of counts. The chain employs TRBV7-2 and TRBJ1-1, with TRBD1 matching 7 bases. The ends lost 5 bases at V and 4 bases at J; junction bases unmatched: 13. This CDR3 spans 16 amino acids. Germline V CDR1 and CDR2: SGHTA, FQGNSA. CDR3 sequence: CASSPTTGAGGTEAFF. The CDR3, as DNA: TGTGCCAGCAGCCCAACTACAGGGGCGGGTGGCACTGAAGCTTTCTTT.